The clone carrying this TCR beta chain was seen only once. The antigen is not known. V dropped 4 bases and J dropped 0 bases, with 13 bases sitting between them. CDR1 MNHEY and CDR2 SVGAGI come from the germline V gene. The CDR3 has 15 residues. This entry is derived from a study of OX40 agonist ivuxolimab in advanced cancers. In the study overall: Patients were about 83% male with ages about 23 to 79, mean 60.

Study results and limitations: In the 0.1-3.0 mg/kg groups, partial responders showed among the lowest expansion. CD4+ and CD8+ blood T cells expanded clonally by week 6 at 0.1 to 3.0 mg/kg. What antigens the expanded peripheral T cells recognized was never established.

The protocol was immunoSEQ multiplex PCR, while the TCRdb copy is restricted to in-frame clones and leaves out a portion. The repertoire holds approximately 37,000 clones, with about nine tenths as singletons. The rearrangement links TRBV6-5 to TRBJ2-7, with D possibly being TRBD1 (6 bases). The TCR sequence derives from an adult with an advanced solid tumor such as melanoma, head and neck, liver or kidney cancer. Sequences were derived from CD4+ or CD8+ T cells sorted from blood, sampled in a trial of the OX40 agonist ivuxolimab. CDR3 DNA: TGTGCCAGCAGTTTCGGGACACTTGGCTCCTACGAGCAGTACTTC. Translated, it gives CASSFGTLGSYEQYF.